The 8 T cell receptor beta chains in this list originate from one sample, sequenced in a study of beta chain features in type 1 diabetes. Expressed TCRB transcripts were sequenced, since all the RNA that had been isolated was reverse transcribed. TCRdb's table, derived via immunoSEQ multiplex PCR, lists solely in-frame clones and lacks some. The sample lists around 130,000 clones, around 17% occurring once. The antigens for these receptors are not known. Broader study findings: Moderate yet significant TCRB CDR3 shortening was seen in Type 1 diabetes patients in all four CD4+ subsets.

Input material: central memory CD4+ T cells from blood. The receptors come from a man aged 25 to 45 with type 1 diabetes.

In this sample, this clone is medium-sized. V and J are TRBV9 and TRBJ2-7, with D possibly being TRBD2 (6 bases). V dropped 0 bases and J dropped 6 bases, with 13 bases sitting between them. CDR3 size: 14 residues. Germline values: CDR1 SGDLS, CDR2 YYNGEE. The chain's CDR3 is CASSVDWYSGEQYF. In DNA, the CDR3 is TGTGCCAGCAGCGTAGATTGGTATAGCGGCGAGCAGTACTTC.

There are many counts of this clone. The chain joins TRBV29-1 to TRBJ2-5, with 9 bases lining up with TRBD1. The junction had 6 bases not matched to a gene; V was cut back by 5 bases and J by 2 bases. The CDR3 covers 14 residues. Germline CDR1 and CDR2: SQVTM and ANQGSEA. The CDR3 region has the DNA TGCAGCGTTTTGGGACAGGGCATACAAGAGACCCAGTACTTC. It encodes CSVLGQGIQETQYF. The variable domain in full, with the rest retrieved from reference TRBV29-1 and TRBJ2-5, is SAVISQKPSRDICQRGTSLTIQCQVDSQVTMMFWYRQQPGQSLTLIATANQGSEATYESGFVIDKFPISRPNLTFSTLTVSNMSPEDSSIYLCSVLGQGIQETQYFGPGTRLLVL.

This clone showed up just a few times. The rearrangement joins TRBV7-9 to TRBJ2-7; D is uncertain. Trimming took 5 bases from V and 0 from J, leaving 11 bases between them. Germline CDR1 and CDR2: SEHNR and FQNEAQ (reference sequence). The CDR3 is made up of 14 amino acids. Written as DNA, the CDR3 is TGTGCCAGCAGCCAAGCGCCTAGCTCCTACGAGCAGTACTTC. It codes for CASSQAPSSYEQYF.

In its sample, this clone was seen a few times. At the DNA level, this CDR3 is encoded by other sequences in the same sample as well. V is TRBV6-5 and J is TRBJ1-4; no firm D call. Germline V lookup: CDR1 MNHEY, CDR2 SVGAGI. The CDR3 is 14 residues long. Trimming cost V 5 bases and J 4 bases, with 11 bases left between them. CDR3 sequence (DNA): TGTGCCAGCAGTCGTACTCGACATAATGAAAAACTGTTTTTT. As protein: CASSRTRHNEKLFF.

This clone was found once. The chain uses TRBV7-9 and TRBJ2-3; 7 bases are shared with TRBD2. This CDR3 contains 16 residues. V gave up 4 bases and J gave up 3 bases; unmatched junction bases: 10. Germline CDR1 SEHNR, CDR2 FQNEAQ (reference sequence). This CDR3 is CASSSSPAGRTDTQYF. The CDR3 nucleotides read TGTGCCAGCAGCTCCTCCCCAGCGGGGCGGACAGATACGCAGTATTTT.

This clone was detected a few times. A read error may produce the germline difference seen at one junction end. The J gene is TRBJ2-1, the V gene TRBV9, with TRBD1 matching over 8 bases. The V gene's germline CDR1 is SGDLS and CDR2 YYNGEE. The CDR3 sequence is 20 residues long. The chain's CDR3 is CPSSVATPGGLASSYNEQFF. As DNA, the CDR3 is TGTCCCAGCAGCGTAGCTACCCCAGGGGGCCTTGCGAGCTCCTACAATGAGCAGTTCTTC.

There are a few counts of this clone. The DNA of the CDR3 is TGTGCCAGCAGCCCCACGTACGGCGTTGAGGCCCTCCACTTT. Translating gives CASSPTYGVEALHF. The chain links TRBV14 to TRBJ1-6; D gene uncertain. The CDR3 runs to 14 residues. Trimming cost V 4 bases and J 14 bases, with 18 bases left between them. CDR1 is SGHDN, CDR2 FVKESK, per germline.

This CDR3 is CASSVGQGLITEAFF. The CDR3 nucleotides read TGTGCCAGCAGCGTAGGGCAGGGGCTTATCACTGAAGCTTTCTTT. The chain links TRBV9 to TRBJ1-1, with D possibly being TRBD1 (6 bases). This CDR3 comprises 15 residues. CDR1 SGDLS and CDR2 YYNGEE come from the germline V gene. Between the trimmed V and J ends, which lost 0 bases and 4 bases, there was a span of 13 bases.